This is a list of T cell receptor beta chains from one sample in a study of response to subunit inactivated influenza vaccine. TCRdb called the RT-PCR reads again in MiXCR, with one record for every CDR3 protein. The table records hundreds of thousands of distinct CDR3 sequences, approximately 14% of them present only once. The starting material was PBMCs from blood, obtained 14 to 15 days before vaccination. The source of these receptors is a man aged 45 to 65 who received an inactivated influenza vaccine. The CDR3 runs from the conserved cysteine through the conserved F or W. Fields, in order: CDR3 length, clone size, D gene, V gene, J gene, CDR3 protein, CDR3 DNA. D genes are given only for firm matches. Clone sizes are given selectively: once, few, many, or a class where the clone is expanded.

>16|NA|NA|TRBV9|TRBJ2-2
CASRGLAAGNFEELFF
TGTGCCAGCAGGGGACTGGCAGCCGGCAACTTCGAGGAGCTGTTTTTT
>15|once|NA|TRBV20-1|TRBJ2-4
CSARGPSLAKNIQYF
TGCAGTGCTAGAGGCCCTAGCCTAGCCAAAAACATTCAGTACTTC
>16|many|TRBD1|TRBV3-1|TRBJ2-1
CASSPGGHLDYNEQFF
TGTGCCAGCAGCCCAGGGGGACACCTTGATTACAATGAGCAGTTCTTC
>18|NA|TRBD2|TRBV4-2|TRBJ2-2
CASSQGETSGRYTGELFF
TGTGCCAGCAGCCAAGGGGAAACTAGCGGGAGGTACACCGGGGAGCTGTTTTTT
>14|NA|NA|TRBV4-1|TRBJ2-2
CASTNDWNTGELFF
TGCGCCAGCACAAACGACTGGAACACCGGGGAGCTGTTTTTT
>13|NA|NA|TRBV20-1|TRBJ1-5
CSARKQGGQPQHF
TGCAGTGCTAGAAAACAGGGTGGTCAGCCCCAGCATTTT
>16|NA|TRBD2|TRBV7-2|TRBJ2-7
CASSTSRRLAGAEQYF
TGTGCCAGCAGCACCTCCCGGAGACTAGCGGGAGCCGAGCAGTACTTC
>15|NA|NA|TRBV12-5|TRBJ2-1
CASGLGVRSYNEQFF
TGTGCTAGTGGTTTGGGGGTACGCTCCTACAATGAGCAGTTCTTC
>11|NA|NA|TRBV28|TRBJ2-1
CASSLRDEQFF
TGTGCCAGCAGTTTGCGAGATGAGCAGTTCTTC
>11|many|NA|TRBV6-2/TRBV6-3|TRBJ2-7
CASRDIDEQYF
TGTGCCAGCAGGGACATCGACGAGCAGTACTTC
>17|NA|TRBD1|TRBV6-5|TRBJ2-7
CASSYLGGDRASYEQYF
TGTGCCAGCAGTTACCTGGGGGGGGACAGGGCCTCCTACGAGCAGTACTTC
>16|few|NA|TRBV10-2|TRBJ2-6
CASRTDWGSGANVLTF
TGCGCCAGCAGAACAGACTGGGGCTCTGGGGCCAACGTCCTGACTTTC
>16|few|NA|TRBV7-7|TRBJ1-1
CASSLVVGPGGTEAFF
TGTGCTAGCAGCTTAGTGGTAGGTCCGGGAGGCACTGAAGCTTTCTTT
>14|few|NA|TRBV6-2/TRBV6-3|TRBJ2-7
CASSYEGKSYEQYF
TGTGCCAGCAGTTACGAGGGCAAGTCCTACGAGCAGTACTTC
>14|few|NA|TRBV12-3/TRBV12-4|TRBJ2-1
CASTKAVVYNEQFF
TGTGCCAGCACCAAGGCAGTAGTTTACAATGAGCAGTTCTTC
>14|NA|TRBD1|TRBV12-3/TRBV12-4|TRBJ1-2
CASSLDQGALGYTF
TGTGCCAGCAGCCTCGACCAGGGGGCCTTGGGCTACACCTTC
>14|few|NA|TRBV5-1|TRBJ2-7
CASSHLDSSYEQYF
TGCGCCAGCAGCCACCTCGACAGCTCCTACGAGCAGTACTTC